This TCR beta chain was obtained from a study of T cells after yellow fever vaccination. Whole-study results and caveats: Contaminants from the bulk population, in the form of abundant clonotypes, could be found in FACS-sorted repertoires. Clonotypes shared by both compartments, CD4 and CD8, made up a small share. Subsequent booster samples again held most clones from primary vaccination (under 98% CD4, about 85% CD8).

The 5'RACE template-switching step produced TCR cDNA and added a universal primer site and UMIs. One entry per CDR3 protein, called by TCRdb with MiXCR from the 5' RACE reads. This sample has 250,000 to 300,000 distinct CDR3 sequences; 13% occur once, and the top ten carry about 0.51%. The CDR3 is 12 amino acids. Germline V CDR1 and CDR2: LGHDT, YNNKEL (reference sequence). The V and J ends lost 4 bases and 4 bases respectively, with 6 bases between them. Worth noting for this clonotype: The antigen is undetermined.

This sequence originates from a man aged 30 to 45 who received the YFV17D yellow fever vaccine. The J gene is TRBJ2-3, the V gene TRBV3-1; D is unclear. The sample in question was CD4+ T cells sorted from PBMCs, obtained 45 days after the yellow fever booster vaccination. The CDR3 DNA reads as TGTGCCAGCAGCCCCCGACCAGATACGCAGTATTTT. It specifies CASSPRPDTQYF.